Sequencing of this T cell receptor beta chain was carried out in a study of neurological immune-mediated disorders. Study conclusions and caveats: The expanded clones of different subjects shared no CDR3 amino acid sequences (suggesting private repertoires in all groups).

TCRdb independently ran MiXCR on the 5' RACE reads; one entry per CDR3 protein. This sample has some 48,000 distinct CDR3 sequences; around 13% occur once, and the top ten carry less than 5.5%. This clonotype was seen many times. Its target is not known. Sample time point: longitudinal time-point 2. Germline CDR1 reads DFQATT; CDR2 reads SNEGSKA (reference sequence). Trimming took 3 bases from V and 4 from J, leaving 16 bases between them. The CDR3 is 14 residues long. Input material: PBMCs. The TCR was taken from a male donor with HTLV-1-associated myelopathy (HAM/TSP). V and J are TRBV20-1 and TRBJ2-7; D unclear. CDR3 sequence: CSASYGRDGYEQYF. The CDR3 DNA reads as TGCAGTGCTAGTTACGGGCGAGACGGTTACGAGCAGTACTTC.